A selection of T cell receptor beta chains follows, all from one sample in a study of blood T cell repertoires in COVID-19. Sequencing was performed with immunoSEQ multiplex PCR; in TCRdb, only in-frame clones are kept and a portion is missing. The sample lists about 180,000 clones; roughly 85% were seen once. The sequencing input was PBMCs or T cells enriched from blood (not recorded which). The receptors derive from a man aged 40-49 years who had recovered from COVID-19. Each CDR3 is given with its conserved first and last residue. Fields, in order: clone size, V gene, J gene, D gene, CDR3 DNA, CDR3 protein. A D gene is named only where the DNA matches it firmly. A clone size is listed for some rows: how often the clone was seen (once, few, many), or a class if it is expanded.

clone size: -
V gene: TRBV7-6
J gene: TRBJ2-7
D gene: -
CDR3 DNA: TGTGCCAGCAGCCCCGTGGTCGGGGTGGACGAGCAGTACTTC
CDR3 protein: CASSPVVGVDEQYF

clone size: -
V gene: TRBV30
J gene: TRBJ1-2
D gene: -
CDR3 DNA: TGTGCCTGGAGCCCCCCCCGGGTCGGTGGCTACACCTTC
CDR3 protein: CAWSPPRVGGYTF

clone size: -
V gene: TRBV18
J gene: TRBJ1-1
D gene: -
CDR3 DNA: TGTGCCAGCTCACCACCCAATTTGAACACTGAAGCTTTCTTT
CDR3 protein: CASSPPNLNTEAFF

clone size: -
V gene: TRBV3-1/TRBV3-2
J gene: TRBJ2-7
D gene: -
CDR3 DNA: TGTGCCAGCAGCCGAAAGTCGGCGGGCGACGAGCAGTACTTC
CDR3 protein: CASSRKSAGDEQYF

clone size: -
V gene: TRBV6-1
J gene: TRBJ2-4
D gene: -
CDR3 DNA: TGTGCCAGCAGTGAAGGGCAGAAAAACATTCAGTACTTC
CDR3 protein: CASSEGQKNIQYF

clone size: -
V gene: TRBV7-2
J gene: TRBJ2-1
D gene: TRBD2
CDR3 DNA: TGTGCCAGCAGCTTAGGAAGGGGTCGGGAGGGCCGGTACAATGAGCAGTTCTTC
CDR3 protein: CASSLGRGREGRYNEQFF

clone size: once
V gene: TRBV7-9
J gene: TRBJ1-4
D gene: -
CDR3 DNA: TGTGCCAGCAGCTTAATAAGACAAAGTGCAACTAATGAAAAACTGTTTTTT
CDR3 protein: CASSLIRQSATNEKLFF

clone size: -
V gene: TRBV27
J gene: TRBJ1-5
D gene: -
CDR3 DNA: TGTGCCAGCAGTTTCCCTGGAGGGAAGGGCAATCAGCCCCAGCATTTT
CDR3 protein: CASSFPGGKGNQPQHF

clone size: -
V gene: TRBV24-1
J gene: TRBJ2-3
D gene: TRBD2
CDR3 DNA: TGTGCCACCAGTGATTTGACTAGCGGGCCGCAGTATTTT
CDR3 protein: CATSDLTSGPQYF

clone size: -
V gene: TRBV7-9
J gene: TRBJ2-1
D gene: TRBD2
CDR3 DNA: TGTGCCAGCCGTACTAGCGGGAGGGCCGGTTACAATGAGCAGTTCTTC
CDR3 protein: CASRTSGRAGYNEQFF

clone size: -
V gene: TRBV11-2
J gene: TRBJ2-3
D gene: TRBD2
CDR3 DNA: TGTGCCAGCAGCCTCATGGCGGGGGGGCAAGATACGCAGTATTTT
CDR3 protein: CASSLMAGGQDTQYF

clone size: once
V gene: TRBV5-6
J gene: TRBJ1-2
D gene: -
CDR3 DNA: TGTGCCAGCAGCTTGGCTGGAGGGCTGGACGGTCGGGACTACACCTTC
CDR3 protein: CASSLAGGLDGRDYTF

clone size: once
V gene: TRBV6-5
J gene: TRBJ1-3
D gene: TRBD1
CDR3 DNA: TGTGCCAGCAGCCGGGACAGGGACAACACCATATATTTT
CDR3 protein: CASSRDRDNTIYF

clone size: -
V gene: TRBV5-3
J gene: TRBJ1-5
D gene: -
CDR3 DNA: TGTGCCAGAAGTCGGCAGGGGCCTCTTAGCAATCAGCCCCAGCATTTT
CDR3 protein: CARSRQGPLSNQPQHF

clone size: -
V gene: TRBV7-2
J gene: TRBJ1-1
D gene: -
CDR3 DNA: TGTGCCAGCAGCGCCCAAGGACAGTTGAACACTGAAGCTTTCTTT
CDR3 protein: CASSAQGQLNTEAFF

clone size: -
V gene: TRBV6-5
J gene: TRBJ2-7
D gene: TRBD1
CDR3 DNA: TGTGCCAGCAGGGAGGCGACAGGGCGGCCGGGCGAGCAGTACTTC
CDR3 protein: CASREATGRPGEQYF

clone size: -
V gene: TRBV5-1
J gene: TRBJ2-7
D gene: -
CDR3 DNA: TGCGCCAGCAGCCCCGGCGGGGGCGACGACGAGCAGTACTTC
CDR3 protein: CASSPGGGDDEQYF

clone size: -
V gene: TRBV6-5
J gene: TRBJ2-3
D gene: -
CDR3 DNA: TGTGCCACTACAAGCTCAGGCTCAGATACGCAGTATTTT
CDR3 protein: CATTSSGSDTQYF

clone size: -
V gene: TRBV3-1/TRBV3-2
J gene: TRBJ1-6
D gene: -
CDR3 DNA: TGTGCCAGCAGCCAAGAAGGTACGGGGAATTCACCCCTCCACTTT
CDR3 protein: CASSQEGTGNSPLHF

clone size: -
V gene: TRBV6-5
J gene: TRBJ2-7
D gene: -
CDR3 DNA: TGTGCCAGCAGACTTATACAGGATACCTACGAGCAGTACTTC
CDR3 protein: CASRLIQDTYEQYF

clone size: -
V gene: TRBV18
J gene: TRBJ1-1
D gene: TRBD1
CDR3 DNA: TGTGCCAGCTCACCCCGGGACAGGGGAAACACTGAAGCTTTCTTT
CDR3 protein: CASSPRDRGNTEAFF

clone size: -
V gene: TRBV19
J gene: TRBJ2-2
D gene: -
CDR3 DNA: TGTGCCAGTAGTATCCCTAGAGGTGGTACTACCGGGGAGCTGTTTTTT
CDR3 protein: CASSIPRGGTTGELFF

clone size: -
V gene: TRBV6-4
J gene: TRBJ2-3
D gene: -
CDR3 DNA: TGTGCCAGCGGAGAGGGACACACAGATACGCAGTATTTT
CDR3 protein: CASGEGHTDTQYF

clone size: -
V gene: TRBV7-8
J gene: TRBJ2-7
D gene: -
CDR3 DNA: TGTGCCAGCAGCGCCCCCGGGACTCCTACGGGGGAGCAGTACTTC
CDR3 protein: CASSAPGTPTGEQYF

clone size: -
V gene: TRBV29-1
J gene: TRBJ1-6
D gene: -
CDR3 DNA: TGCGACTCGGGGGGGCGGAATTCACCCCTCCACTTT
CDR3 protein: CDSGGRNSPLHF

clone size: -
V gene: TRBV19
J gene: TRBJ2-5
D gene: TRBD1
CDR3 DNA: TGTGCCAGTAGTCACTACAGGGGGCAAGTAGAGACCCAGTACTTC
CDR3 protein: CASSHYRGQVETQYF

clone size: -
V gene: TRBV25-1
J gene: TRBJ1-2
D gene: TRBD1
CDR3 DNA: TGTGCCAGCAGTGAAATGGATTCTGGGACAGCTTATGGCTACACCTTC
CDR3 protein: CASSEMDSGTAYGYTF

clone size: -
V gene: TRBV11-3
J gene: TRBJ1-1
D gene: -
CDR3 DNA: TGTGCCAGCAGCGTCGGGGGGACTGAAGCTTTCTTT
CDR3 protein: CASSVGGTEAFF

clone size: -
V gene: TRBV4-1
J gene: TRBJ2-7
D gene: TRBD2
CDR3 DNA: TGCGCCAGCAGCCAAGATCGGAATAGCGGGAAGGCTTCCTACGAGCAGTACTTC
CDR3 protein: CASSQDRNSGKASYEQYF

clone size: -
V gene: TRBV3-1/TRBV3-2
J gene: TRBJ2-2
D gene: -
CDR3 DNA: TGTGCCAGCAGCCTAAACACCGGGGAGCTGTTTTTT
CDR3 protein: CASSLNTGELFF

clone size: -
V gene: TRBV5-1
J gene: TRBJ1-1
D gene: TRBD1
CDR3 DNA: TGCGCCAGCAGCAGAAACAAGGGACAGGTGAACACTGAAGCTTTCTTT
CDR3 protein: CASSRNKGQVNTEAFF

clone size: -
V gene: TRBV2
J gene: TRBJ1-2
D gene: -
CDR3 DNA: TGTGCCAGCAGTGGTACAGGTTCTGGCTACACCTTC
CDR3 protein: CASSGTGSGYTF